The entry that follows covers one T cell receptor (beta chain) sequence. Its antigen is undetermined. This specimen belongs to a study of cytomegalovirus exposure and HLA in healthy donors. Regarding the study as a whole: The dataset shows that most TCR sequences were rare, while some public TCRs occurred in many donors. In vitro experiments confirmed that a few CMV-associated chains were specific for CMV antigens. In the 95 to 150 validation repertoires, 85% to 95% of cluster scores exceeded 0, per a later analysis.

Trimming took 3 bases from V and 2 from J, leaving 8 bases between them. CDR3 length: 13 amino acids. CDR1 and CDR2 from the germline V gene are SGHAT and FQNNGV. The protocol was immunoSEQ multiplex PCR, while the TCRdb copy is restricted to in-frame clones and leaves out a portion. The table lists about 110,000 clones, almost 90% of them singletons, with more than 2% in the top ten. Material for sequencing was PBMCs. The V call is TRBV11-2, the J call TRBJ2-7; no reliable D call. The TCR originated in a woman younger than 30 in good health and CMV-seronegative. The CDR3 nucleotides read TGTGCCAGCAGCTTCGGCGGAGCCTACGAGCAGTACTTC. Amino acids: CASSFGGAYEQYF.